This entry lists 23 T cell receptor beta chains sequenced from one sample in a study of graft-versus-host responses after intestinal transplantation. Sequencing used immunoSEQ multiplex PCR; TCRdb keeps in-frame clones, though not all of them. In the table there are about 120,000 clones, roughly 92% of which are singletons. Antigens for these TCRs are unknown. The sequenced sample was unstimulated CD4+ T cells sorted from spleen or lymph node cells, obtained before transplant. These receptors were collected from a human donor who was the organ donor for an intestinal transplant.

Concerning this clone: The same CDR3 can be traced to other DNA sequences in this sample. The rearrangement joins TRBV6-6 to TRBJ2-3; weak D call: TRBD1 (6 bases). This CDR3 has 12 residues. CDR1 is MNHNY, CDR2 SVGAGI, per germline (reference sequence). Trimming cost V 0 bases and J 9 bases, with 7 bases left between them. CDR3 nucleotide sequence: TGTGCCAGCAGTTACTCGGGACAAACGCAGTATTTT. Translated, it gives CASSYSGQTQYF.

This sequence joins TRBV20-1 and TRBJ1-2; D perhaps matches TRBD1 (6 bases). Between the trimmed V and J ends, which lost 6 bases and 5 bases, there was a span of 10 bases. Germline V CDR1 and CDR2: DFQATT, SNEGSKA (reference sequence). This CDR3 spans 11 amino acids. The CDR3: CSAGGQYGYTF. In DNA form, the CDR3 reads TGCAGTGCGGGCGGACAGTATGGCTACACCTTC.

V and J are TRBV4-1 and TRBJ1-4; possibly TRBD1 for D (6 bases). V gave up 4 bases and J gave up 0 bases, with 24 bases separating them. Germline V gene data show CDR1 as MGHRA and CDR2 as YSYEKL. The CDR3 totals 20 residues. The CDR3 loop is CASSPRGTRGLAATNEKLFF. The DNA of the CDR3 is TGCGCCAGCAGCCCACGAGGGACAAGGGGGTTGGCAGCAACTAATGAAAAACTGTTTTTT.

J is TRBJ1-1 and V is TRBV5-1; D not certain. V was shortened by 1 base and J by 3 bases, with 16 bases between the two germline ends. Germline V lookup: CDR1 SGHRS, CDR2 YFSETQ. The CDR3 covers 16 residues. DNA of the CDR3: TGCGCCAGCAGCTTGTTCGGGGTTATAGGATACACTGAAGCTTTCTTT. It specifies CASSLFGVIGYTEAFF. The full variable domain, with the rest looked up from reference TRBV5-1 and TRBJ1-1, is KAGVTQTPRYLIKTRGQQVTLSCSPISGHRSVSWYQQTPGQGLQFLFEYFSETQRNKGNFPGRFSGRQFSNSRSEMNVSTLELGDSALYLCASSLFGVIGYTEAFFGQGTRLTVV.

The chain is built from TRBV4-2 and TRBJ2-7; D remains ambiguous. CDR1 is LGHNA, CDR2 YNFKEQ, per germline. The CDR3 has 14 amino acids. The V end lost 0 bases, the J end lost 7 bases, and 13 bases lay between the germline ends. CDR3 nucleotides: TGTGCCAGCAGCCAAGAGGGCCCCTTTGAGGAGCAGTACTTC. It codes for CASSQEGPFEEQYF.

The rearrangement links TRBV18 to TRBJ1-2; 7 bases map to TRBD1. The junction had 6 bases not matched to a gene; V was cut back by 4 bases and J by 4 bases. The length of the CDR3 is 14 residues. Per germline, CDR1 KGHSH and CDR2 LQKENI. The chain's CDR3 is CASSQGDSSYGYTF. The DNA for the CDR3 is TGTGCCAGCTCACAAGGGGACAGCAGCTATGGCTACACCTTC.

The chain combines TRBV4-2 with TRBJ2-1; 12 bases agree with TRBD2. This CDR3 region has 18 residues. Germline lookup yields CDR1 LGHNA and CDR2 YNFKEQ. V dropped 2 bases and J dropped 6; count of bases not matched to a gene: 11. The CDR3 sequence: CASSQRLAGVPGSNEQFF. CDR3 sequence (DNA): TGTGCCAGCAGCCAAAGACTAGCGGGAGTCCCCGGATCCAATGAGCAGTTCTTC.

V usage is TRBV5-4 and J usage is TRBJ2-7; no firm D call. Trimming removed 1 base at V and 5 bases at J, with 7 bases between. CDR3 length: 12 amino acids. Germline CDR1 SGHNT, CDR2 YYREEE (reference sequence). CDR3 protein: CASSLTEDEQYF. The CDR3 DNA reads TGTGCCAGCAGCTTGACGGAAGACGAGCAGTACTTC. Supplemented by reference TRBV5-4 and TRBJ2-7, the full variable domain reads ETGVTQSPTHLIKTRGQQVTLRCSSQSGHNTVSWYQQALGQGPQFIFQYYREEENGRGNFPPRFSGLQFPNYSSELNVNALELDDSALYLCASSLTEDEQYFGPGTRLTVT.

This chain joins TRBV2 and TRBJ2-1; perhaps TRBD1 as D (5 bases). Germline-derived CDR1 and CDR2 are SNHLY and FYNNEI. The V end lost 7 bases, the J end lost 2 bases, and 9 bases lay between the germline ends. The CDR3 has 13 residues. CDR3 coding DNA: TGTGCCAGCACCAGGGTGGCCTACAATGAGCAGTTCTTC. Its translation is CASTRVAYNEQFF. Drawing the rest from reference TRBV2 and TRBJ2-1, the complete variable domain is EPEVTQTPSHQVTQMGQEVILRCVPISNHLYFYWYRQILGQKVEFLVSFYNNEISEKSEIFDDQFSVERPDGSNFTLKIRSTKLEDSAMYFCASTRVAYNEQFFGPGTRLTVL.

The chain uses TRBV7-8 and TRBJ1-5, with unresolved D. Germline V gene data show CDR1 as SGHVS and CDR2 as FQNEAQ. Trimming cost V 1 base and J 0 bases, with 10 bases left between them. The CDR3 spans 16 residues. This chain's CDR3 is CASSLERLPSNQPQHF. CDR3 DNA: TGTGCCAGCAGCTTAGAAAGGCTTCCTAGCAATCAGCCCCAGCATTTT.

V and J are TRBV11-2 and TRBJ2-2; D uncertain. The CDR3 has 14 residues. Germline assignment: CDR1 SGHAT and CDR2 FQNNGV. Trimming removed 1 base from V and 2 bases from J, with 5 bases in between. The CDR3 here is CASSLGVNTGELFF. In nucleotides, the CDR3 is TGTGCCAGCAGCTTAGGAGTCAACACCGGGGAGCTGTTTTTT.

V is TRBV4-1 and J is TRBJ1-1; perhaps TRBD1 as D (6 bases). This CDR3 is built from 15 residues. The germline V and J ends were trimmed by 0 bases and 4 bases, with 12 bases remaining between them. CDR1 and CDR2 from the germline V gene are MGHRA and YSYEKL. The CDR3 region has the DNA TGCGCCAGCAGCCAAGACGTGGGGGCACCCACTGAAGCTTTCTTT. This gives the protein CASSQDVGAPTEAFF.

Concerning this clone: At one end, the junction sequence differs from germline, possibly due to a read error. V usage is TRBV7-2 and J usage is TRBJ2-7; TRBD1 aligns across 11 bases. CDR3 size: 16 residues. Germline lookup yields CDR1 SGHTA and CDR2 FQGNSA. This chain's CDR3 is CASNLVVGQGVPEQYF. The CDR3 DNA reads TGTGCCAGCAACTTAGTTGTGGGACAGGGGGTCCCCGAGCAGTACTTC.

This clone has only one observation. This chain joins TRBV7-8 and TRBJ1-2; no firm D call. CDR1 and CDR2 from the germline V gene are SGHVS and FQNEAQ. Trimming stripped 5 bases from V and 3 bases from J, with 13 bases between. The CDR3 covers 14 residues. DNA of the CDR3: TGTGCCAGCAGCCGGAGCTGGGCCTACTATGGCTACACCTTC. Translation gives CASSRSWAYYGYTF.

V usage is TRBV7-2 and J usage is TRBJ2-5; no clear D gene. The CDR3 runs 15 residues. CDR1 SGHTA and CDR2 FQGNSA come from the germline V gene. Trimming removed 3 bases from V and 5 bases from J, with 16 bases in between. Written as DNA, the CDR3 is TGTGCCAGCAGCTTTAGAGTCCCACACTGGGAGACCCAGTACTTC. It specifies CASSFRVPHWETQYF.

The V gene is TRBV7-2, the J gene TRBJ2-5; D unclear. V lost 2 bases, J lost 0 bases, and 10 bases lay in between. CDR1 is SGHTA, CDR2 FQGNSA, per germline. This CDR3 region has 15 residues. Here the CDR3 reads CASSLNGWYQETQYF. The CDR3 DNA is TGTGCCAGCAGCTTAAATGGGTGGTACCAAGAGACCCAGTACTTC.

J is TRBJ1-1 and V is TRBV7-3; D may be TRBD1 (6 bases). This CDR3 region has 14 residues. Trimming took off 2 bases at V and 5 bases at J, with 12 bases between the two ends. Germline CDR1 is SGHTA and CDR2 is FQGTGA. This CDR3 is CASSLSSGATEAFF. The CDR3 DNA sequence: TGTGCCAGCAGCTTATCGTCAGGGGCAACTGAAGCTTTCTTT.

The chain has TRBV11-2 and TRBJ1-4; the D is unclear. Germline CDR1 is SGHAT and CDR2 is FQNNGV. The ends were cut back, 5 bases at V and 8 bases at J, with 15 bases in the middle. The CDR3 has 14 amino acids. CDR3 in amino acids: CASSRYPEGEKLFF. The CDR3 DNA is TGTGCCAGCAGCCGATACCCTGAGGGAGAAAAACTGTTTTTT.

This chain uses TRBV11-2 with TRBJ2-5; D is undetermined. V lost 1 base to trimming and J lost 5 bases, with 8 bases between them. CDR3 length equals 13 residues. CDR1 SGHAT and CDR2 FQNNGV come from the germline V gene. The CDR3 coding sequence is TGTGCCAGCAGCTTAGGGCTAGAGGAGACCCAGTACTTC. Translating gives CASSLGLEETQYF.

The chain is built from TRBV6-1 and TRBJ1-3, with 10 bases lining up with TRBD1. CDR3 length: 17 amino acids. Germline V gene lookup returns CDR1 MNHNS and CDR2 SASEGT. V shed 2 bases, J shed 7 bases, and the junction held 11 bases outside the gene matches. CDR3 in amino acids: CASSEPPGQGWRNTIYF. CDR3 coding DNA: TGTGCCAGCAGTGAACCCCCGGGACAGGGGTGGAGGAACACCATATATTTT.

The rearrangement joins TRBV5-1 to TRBJ2-5; 11 nucleotides agree with TRBD2. V shed 4 bases, J shed 2 bases, and the junction held 7 bases outside the gene matches. Germline lookup yields CDR1 SGHRS and CDR2 YFSETQ. The CDR3 runs to 16 residues. CDR3 in DNA: TGCGCCAGCAGCGCAGCTAGCGGGAGGACACAAGAGACCCAGTACTTC. Amino acid sequence: CASSAASGRTQETQYF.

The J gene is TRBJ2-7, the V gene TRBV5-6; D gene unclear. Between the trimmed V and J ends, which lost 2 bases and 2 bases, there was a span of 5 bases. The CDR3 extends over 12 amino acids. CDR1 is SGHDT, CDR2 YYEEEE, per germline. The CDR3 here is CASSFGPYEQYF. DNA for the CDR3: TGTGCCAGCAGCTTTGGACCCTACGAGCAGTACTTC. The full variable domain, completed using reference TRBV5-6 and TRBJ2-7, is DAGVTQSPTHLIKTRGQQVTLRCSPKSGHDTVSWYQQALGQGPQFIFQYYEEEERQRGNFPDRFSGHQFPNYSSELNVNALLLGDSALYLCASSFGPYEQYFGPGTRLTVT.

The chain links TRBV27 to TRBJ2-7; TRBD1 might be the D (7 bases). In germline, CDR1 is MNHEY, CDR2 SMNVEV (reference sequence). The CDR3 has 15 residues. The ends were cut back, 3 bases at V and 6 bases at J, with 18 bases in the middle. CDR3 loop: CASSFWGATGIEQYF. DNA of the CDR3: TGTGCCAGCAGTTTTTGGGGGGCGACAGGGATCGAGCAGTACTTC.